This T cell receptor (beta chain) was captured by sequencing in a study of T cell responses to AZD1222 COVID-19 vaccine. This clone has just a few counts. Data came from immunoSEQ multiplex PCR; TCRdb stores just in-frame clones and leaves some out. The sample lists about 140,000 clones, 85% to 90% occurring once. This clonotype was sampled from an adult in good health. The sequences come from peripheral blood, collected on day 0 of AZD1222 vaccination.

CDR3 residues: CASSLAGQGVNEQFF. CDR3 in DNA: TGCGCCAGCAGCTTAGCTGGACAGGGAGTAAATGAGCAGTTCTTC. This chain links TRBV5-1 with TRBJ2-1, with 8 bases identical to TRBD1. CDR1 is SGHRS, CDR2 YFSETQ, per germline. CDR3 length: 15 residues. J gave up 7 bases and V 2 bases, and 8 bases lay outside the gene matches.